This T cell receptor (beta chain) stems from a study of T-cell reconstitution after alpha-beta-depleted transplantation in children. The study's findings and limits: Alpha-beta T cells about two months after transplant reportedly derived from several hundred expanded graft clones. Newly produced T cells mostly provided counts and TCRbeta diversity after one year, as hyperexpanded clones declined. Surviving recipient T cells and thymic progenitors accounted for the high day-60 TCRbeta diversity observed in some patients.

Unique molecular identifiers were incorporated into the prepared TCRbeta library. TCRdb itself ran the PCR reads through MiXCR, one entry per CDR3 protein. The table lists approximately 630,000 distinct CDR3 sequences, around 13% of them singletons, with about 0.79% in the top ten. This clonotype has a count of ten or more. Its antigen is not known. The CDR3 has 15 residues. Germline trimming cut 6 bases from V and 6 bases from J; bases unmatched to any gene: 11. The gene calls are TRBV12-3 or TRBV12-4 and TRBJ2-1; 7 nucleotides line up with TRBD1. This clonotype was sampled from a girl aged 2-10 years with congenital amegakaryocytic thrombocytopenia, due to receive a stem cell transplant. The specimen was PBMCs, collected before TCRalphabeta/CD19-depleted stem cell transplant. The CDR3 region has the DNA TGTGCCAGCAGATTTAACAGGGGAATATCCAATGAGCAGTTCTTC. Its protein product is CASRFNRGISNEQFF.